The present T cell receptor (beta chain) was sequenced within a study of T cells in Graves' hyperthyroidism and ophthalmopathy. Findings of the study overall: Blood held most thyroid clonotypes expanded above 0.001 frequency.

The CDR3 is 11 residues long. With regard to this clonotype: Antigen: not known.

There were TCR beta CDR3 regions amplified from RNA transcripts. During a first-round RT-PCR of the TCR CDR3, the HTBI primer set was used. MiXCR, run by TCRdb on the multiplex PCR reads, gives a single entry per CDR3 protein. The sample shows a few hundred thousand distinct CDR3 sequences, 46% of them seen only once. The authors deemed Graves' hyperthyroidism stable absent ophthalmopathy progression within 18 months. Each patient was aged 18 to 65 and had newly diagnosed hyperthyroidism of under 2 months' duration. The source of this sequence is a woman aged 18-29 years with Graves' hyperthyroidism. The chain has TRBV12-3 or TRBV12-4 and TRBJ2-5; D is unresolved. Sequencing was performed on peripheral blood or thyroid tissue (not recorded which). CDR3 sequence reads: CASAHQETQYF. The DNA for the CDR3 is TGTGCTAGTGCCCACCAAGAGACCCAGTACTTC.